This TCR beta chain is drawn from a study of Graves' ophthalmopathy and Graves' hyperthyroidism. As regards this clonotype: One end of the junction varies from germline; a read error may be responsible.

The PBMCs used were ones drawn from 8 to 10 ml of fresh peripheral blood. Using RNA transcripts, the TCR beta CDR3 regions were amplified. Following a first-round RT-PCR that used HTBI primers, a second-round multiplex PCR was carried out. One entry per CDR3 protein results from TCRdb running MiXCR on the multiplex PCR reads. The table lists hundreds of thousands of distinct CDR3 sequences, about 44% of them singletons. CDR1 is SNHLY and CDR2 is FYNNEI in the germline V gene. The CDR3 runs 14 residues. Sequencing was done on a sample of peripheral blood. The J gene is TRBJ1-2, the V gene TRBV2; TRBD1 aligns across 9 bases. This clonotype originated in an adult man with Graves' ophthalmopathy. Here the CDR3 reads CASSQGDRGYSYTF. In DNA form, the CDR3 reads TGCGCCAGCAGCCAGGGCGACAGGGGGTATAGCTACACCTTC.